A single sample is the source of the 20 T cell receptor beta chains below, sequenced in a study of regulatory T cells in long-lasting Graves disease. TCR beta libraries were built with iRepertoire HTBI primers and Arm-PCR of CDR3 regions. Via MiXCR, TCRdb re-called the multiplex PCR reads, giving one row per CDR3 protein. Among hundreds of thousands of distinct CDR3 sequences listed, roughly 15% were seen once. Specified time point: newly diagnosed GD, antithyroid drugs for less than 3 months. From PBMCs, RNA was extracted and then used to make the TCR library. The sequencing used peripheral blood mononuclear cells (PBMCs), collected at new diagnosis, from a patient treated with antithyroid drugs. These receptors were obtained from a female donor with Graves disease.

This clonotype appeared many times. V and J are TRBV9 and TRBJ1-2, with D perhaps matching TRBD1 (5 bases). The V gene's germline CDR1 is SGDLS and CDR2 YYNGEE. There are 12 residues in the CDR3. Trimming removed 1 base at V and 8 bases at J, with 9 bases between. The CDR3 reads CASSVNSGGYTF. DNA for the CDR3: TGTGCCAGCAGCGTAAACTCAGGGGGCTACACCTTC.

The sample holds many counts of this clonotype. The chain uses TRBV7-2 and TRBJ1-5, with D possibly being TRBD1 (6 bases). This CDR3 has 15 amino acids. V lost 5 bases, J lost 4 bases, and 15 bases lay in between. Germline CDR1 is SGHTA and CDR2 is FQGNSA. The CDR3 protein is CASSLRGMENQPQHF. In DNA form, the CDR3 reads TGTGCCAGCAGCCTCAGGGGAATGGAAAATCAGCCCCAGCATTTT.

Comments on this clonotype: With a far larger clone one base away, a read error is the likely cause. The chain employs TRBV5-5 and TRBJ2-1; TRBD2 matches at 8 bases. This CDR3 region has 24 residues. CDR1 and CDR2 (germline): SGHKS, YYEKEE (reference sequence). The CDR3, as DNA: TGCGCCAGCAGCTCTCCTGGTCGCAGGGACTCCCAAGCAAAGCGGGAGTGGTCCTACAATGAGCAGTTCTTC. It yields the protein CASSSPGRRDSQAKREWSYNEQFF.

In this sample, this clonotype turned up a few times. V gene TRBV19 combines with J gene TRBJ2-7; 14 bases line up with TRBD2. The CDR3 is 16 amino acids. Germline trimming cut 5 bases from V and 0 bases from J; bases unmatched to any gene: 3. Per the germline V gene, CDR1 is LNHDA and CDR2 is SQIVND (reference sequence). The CDR3: CASSRGLAGGSYEQYF. CDR3 sequence (DNA): TGTGCCAGTAGTCGCGGACTAGCGGGAGGCTCCTACGAGCAGTACTTC.

With respect to this clonotype: A much larger clone sits a single nucleotide away, making a read error possible. The chain carries TRBV7-2 and TRBJ2-7; D perhaps matches TRBD1 (6 bases). The V gene lost 5 bases and the J gene lost 10 bases, with 12 bases spanning the gap. The length of the CDR3 is 11 residues. Germline values: CDR1 SGHTA, CDR2 FQGNSA. The chain's CDR3 is CASSPGDIQYF. CDR3 DNA: TGTGCCAGCAGCCCTGGGGACATCCAGTACTTC.

This clonotype was observed at least ten times. This rearrangement joins TRBV6-9 to TRBJ2-1; no clear D gene. Germline CDR1 and CDR2: MNHGY and SVAAGI. V was pared by 3 bases and J by 2 bases, with 17 bases between. CDR3 length: 17 amino acids. CDR3: CASSYTWAGSTYNEQFF. Here the CDR3 DNA reads TGTGCCAGCAGTTACACCTGGGCCGGGTCAACCTACAATGAGCAGTTCTTC.

This clonotype has ten or more counts. The gene calls are TRBV29-1 and TRBJ2-3, with D tentatively TRBD2 (5 bases). Germline V gene sequence: CDR1 SQVTM, CDR2 ANQGSEA. V lost 3 bases, J lost 1 base, and 8 bases lay in between. The CDR3 totals 13 residues. This CDR3 reads CSVDEGRTDTQYF. The CDR3 DNA reads as TGCAGCGTTGATGAGGGTCGCACAGATACGCAGTATTTT.

This clonotype has at least ten counts. This sequence joins TRBV28 and TRBJ1-5, with D unresolved. The CDR3 has 14 residues. Germline V gene data show CDR1 as MDHEN and CDR2 as SYDVKM. Trimming took 2 bases from V and 0 from J, leaving 5 bases between them. Here the CDR3 DNA reads TGTGCCAGCAGTTTAGTAAATAGCAATCAGCCCCAGCATTTT. This gives the protein CASSLVNSNQPQHF.

This clonotype was observed many times. This sequence joins TRBV30 and TRBJ1-5; weak D call: TRBD1 (6 bases). CDR3 length: 13 residues. Germline V gene data show CDR1 as GTSNPN and CDR2 as SVGIG (reference sequence). The V end lost 3 bases, the J end lost 3 bases, and 9 bases lay between the germline ends. CDR3 nucleotides: TGTGCCTGGAGCAGACAGGACAATCAGCCCCAGCATTTT. Translating it yields CAWSRQDNQPQHF.

This clonotype was recorded many times. The chain carries TRBV19 and TRBJ1-6, with 9 bases identical to TRBD1. V was pared by 7 bases and J by 8 bases, with 9 bases of the junction left unmatched. Germline CDR1 is LNHDA and CDR2 is SQIVND (reference sequence). The CDR3 is 15 residues long. The CDR3 bases are TGTGCCAGTACCCCGTACAGGGGGCAAGATTCACCCCTCCACTTT. Encoded protein: CASTPYRGQDSPLHF.

This clonotype has at least ten counts. This chain joins TRBV7-9 and TRBJ2-7; D ambiguous. Trimming took 3 bases from V and 4 from J, leaving 7 bases between them. Germline assignment: CDR1 SEHNR and CDR2 FQNEAQ (reference sequence). This CDR3 is built from 12 residues. The CDR3 DNA reads TGTGCCAGCAGCTTCCACGGTTACGAGCAGTACTTC. This gives the protein CASSFHGYEQYF.

This clonotype was seen at least ten times. The V gene is TRBV12-3 or TRBV12-4, the J gene TRBJ1-1; no clear D gene. The V end lost 5 bases, the J end lost 4 bases, and 20 bases lay between the germline ends. The CDR3 covers 16 residues. The CDR3 region has the DNA TGTGCCAGCAGTCCAAGGCGGCGGAGTCTGGGCACTGAAGCTTTCTTT. It encodes CASSPRRRSLGTEAFF.

With regard to this clonotype: One end of the junction is discordant with germline, which a read error may explain. The rearrangement uses TRBV6-2 or TRBV6-3 and TRBJ2-1; 9 bases fit TRBD1. The CDR3 consists of 14 residues. The germline V gene has CDR1 MNHEY and CDR2 SVGEGT. The CDR3 region has the DNA TGTGCCATCAGTGGGACAGGGAACCAATTTGAGCAGTTCTTC. Its protein is CAISGTGNQFEQFF.

This clonotype was recorded at least ten times. V is TRBV28 and J is TRBJ1-5; perhaps TRBD1 as D (6 bases). The CDR3 totals 16 residues. The V and J ends lost 5 bases and 0 bases respectively, with 14 bases between them. Per germline, CDR1 MDHEN and CDR2 SYDVKM. CDR3 nucleotide sequence: TGTGCCAGCAGTCCAGGGGATTTTTATAGCAATCAGCCCCAGCATTTT. As protein: CASSPGDFYSNQPQHF. Full variable domain (remainder filled in from reference TRBV28 and TRBJ1-5): DVKVTQSSRYLVKRTGEKVFLECVQDMDHENMFWYRQDPGLGLRLIYFSYDVKMKEKGDIPEGYSVSREKKERFSLILESASTNQTSMYLCASSPGDFYSNQPQHFGDGTRLSIL.

This clonotype was observed many times. This chain connects TRBV12-3 or TRBV12-4 to TRBJ1-1, with 7 bases lining up with TRBD1. The CDR3 sequence is 14 residues long. V trimming: 5 bases; J trimming: 4 bases; junction bases outside the gene matches: 7. The CDR3 nucleotides read TGTGCCAGCAGTATCCACAGGGGCGGCACTGAAGCTTTCTTT. This sequence encodes CASSIHRGGTEAFF.

The rearrangement uses TRBV14 and TRBJ2-1; no firm D call. Germline V gives CDR1 SGHDN, CDR2 FVKESK. This CDR3 has 12 amino acids. V lost 4 bases and J lost 6, with 7 bases in between. CDR3 nucleotide sequence: TGTGCCAGCAGCCTCGCTTTCAATGAGCAGTTCTTC. Amino acid sequence: CASSLAFNEQFF.

In this sample, this clonotype turned up many times. The chain joins TRBV28 to TRBJ1-1, with 8 positions matching TRBD1. The CDR3 is made up of 14 amino acids. Germline V gene data show CDR1 as MDHEN and CDR2 as SYDVKM. Trimming removed 4 bases from V and 3 bases from J; junction bases left unmatched: 4. The CDR3 is CASSSAGGYTEAFF. The CDR3 nucleotides read TGTGCCAGCAGTTCGGCAGGGGGCTACACTGAAGCTTTCTTT. Looking up the rest from reference TRBV28 and TRBJ1-1 gives the full variable domain: DVKVTQSSRYLVKRTGEKVFLECVQDMDHENMFWYRQDPGLGLRLIYFSYDVKMKEKGDIPEGYSVSREKKERFSLILESASTNQTSMYLCASSSAGGYTEAFFGQGTRLTVV.

This clonotype was observed at least ten times. The CDR3 sequence: CASSPSGTETQYF. The CDR3 DNA follows: TGCGCCAGCAGCCCCAGCGGAACAGAGACCCAGTACTTC. V usage is TRBV5-1 and J usage is TRBJ2-5; perhaps TRBD2 as D (5 bases). CDR3 size: 13 residues. CDR1 and CDR2 from the germline V gene are SGHRS and YFSETQ. Trimming cost V 4 bases and J 4 bases, with 11 bases left between them.

This clonotype was detected ten times or more. V usage is TRBV11-2 and J usage is TRBJ1-6, with a tentative D call TRBD1 (5 bases). Germline values: CDR1 SGHAT, CDR2 FQNNGV. Trimming pared 5 bases from V and 10 bases from J, leaving 21 bases between. CDR3 size: 16 residues. CDR3 protein: CASSTIGPRGGSPLHF. The CDR3 bases are TGTGCCAGCAGCACAATTGGACCGCGGGGCGGGTCACCCCTCCACTTT.

This clonotype has more than one count but fewer than ten. The gene calls are TRBV29-1 and TRBJ2-1; D is uncertain. The germline V and J ends were trimmed by 6 bases and 8 bases, with 20 bases remaining between them. CDR3 length equals 14 residues. CDR1 and CDR2 (germline): SQVTM, ANQGSEA. Written as DNA, the CDR3 is TGCAGCGTCGAGGTGGCAAGAAAGTTCTATGAGCAGTTCTTC. Amino acids: CSVEVARKFYEQFF.